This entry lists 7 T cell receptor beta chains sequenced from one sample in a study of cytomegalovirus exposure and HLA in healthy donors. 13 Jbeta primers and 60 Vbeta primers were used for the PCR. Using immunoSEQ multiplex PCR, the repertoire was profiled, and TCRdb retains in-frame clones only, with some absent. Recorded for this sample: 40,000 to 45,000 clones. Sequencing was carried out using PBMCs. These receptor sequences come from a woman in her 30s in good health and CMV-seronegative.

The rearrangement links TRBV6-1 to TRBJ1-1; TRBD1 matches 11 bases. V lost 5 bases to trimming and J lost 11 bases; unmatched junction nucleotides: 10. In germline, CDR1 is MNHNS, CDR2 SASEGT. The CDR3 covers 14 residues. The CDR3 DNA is TGTGCCAGCAGTACCGCCGGGACAGGGGGTCGGGCTTTCTTT. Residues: CASSTAGTGGRAFF.

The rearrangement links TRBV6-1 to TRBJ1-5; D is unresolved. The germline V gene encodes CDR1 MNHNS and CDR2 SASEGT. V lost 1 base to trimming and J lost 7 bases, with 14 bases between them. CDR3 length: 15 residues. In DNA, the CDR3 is TGTGCCAGCAGTGAAGTTGGTGGATCCGGGCAGCCCCAGCATTTT. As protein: CASSEVGGSGQPQHF.

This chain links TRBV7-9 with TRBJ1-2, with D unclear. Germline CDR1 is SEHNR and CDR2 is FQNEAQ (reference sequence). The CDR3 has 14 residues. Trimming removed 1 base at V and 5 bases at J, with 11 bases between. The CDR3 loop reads CASSLVTNEYGYTF. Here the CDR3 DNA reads TGTGCCAGCAGCTTAGTGACAAATGAATATGGCTACACCTTC.

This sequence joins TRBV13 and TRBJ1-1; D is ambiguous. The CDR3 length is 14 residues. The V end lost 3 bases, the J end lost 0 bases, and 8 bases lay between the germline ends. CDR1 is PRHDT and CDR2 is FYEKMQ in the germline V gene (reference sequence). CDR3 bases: TGTGCCAGCAGCTTGATAGTCCTGAACACTGAAGCTTTCTTT. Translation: CASSLIVLNTEAFF.

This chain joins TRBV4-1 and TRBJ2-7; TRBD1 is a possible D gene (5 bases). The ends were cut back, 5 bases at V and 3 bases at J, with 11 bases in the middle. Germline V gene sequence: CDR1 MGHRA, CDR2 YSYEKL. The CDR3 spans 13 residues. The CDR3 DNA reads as TGCGCCAGCAGCGGGGCACCATACTACGAGCAGTACTTC. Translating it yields CASSGAPYYEQYF.

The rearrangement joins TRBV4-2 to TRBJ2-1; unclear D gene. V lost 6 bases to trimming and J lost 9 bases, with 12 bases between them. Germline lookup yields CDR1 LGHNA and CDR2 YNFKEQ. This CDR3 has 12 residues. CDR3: CASRFLDSEQFF. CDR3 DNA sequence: TGTGCCAGCAGGTTCCTAGACTCTGAGCAGTTCTTC.

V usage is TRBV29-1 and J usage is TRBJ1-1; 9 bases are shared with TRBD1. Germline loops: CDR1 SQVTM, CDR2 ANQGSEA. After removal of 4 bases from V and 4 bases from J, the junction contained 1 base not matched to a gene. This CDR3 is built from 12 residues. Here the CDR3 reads CSVGDRATEAFF. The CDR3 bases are TGCAGCGTTGGGGACAGGGCCACTGAAGCTTTCTTT.